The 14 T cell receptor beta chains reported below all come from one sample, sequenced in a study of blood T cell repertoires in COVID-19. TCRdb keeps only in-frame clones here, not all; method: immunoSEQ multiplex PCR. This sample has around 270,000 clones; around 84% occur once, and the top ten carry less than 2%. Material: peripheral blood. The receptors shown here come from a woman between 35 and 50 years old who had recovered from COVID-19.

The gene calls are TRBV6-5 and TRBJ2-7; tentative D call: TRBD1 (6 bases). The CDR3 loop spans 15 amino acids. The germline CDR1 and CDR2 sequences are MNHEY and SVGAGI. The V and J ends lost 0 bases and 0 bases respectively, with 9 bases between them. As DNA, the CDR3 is TGTGCCAGCAGTTACTCCCGGGACATCTCCTACGAGCAGTACTTC. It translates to CASSYSRDISYEQYF.

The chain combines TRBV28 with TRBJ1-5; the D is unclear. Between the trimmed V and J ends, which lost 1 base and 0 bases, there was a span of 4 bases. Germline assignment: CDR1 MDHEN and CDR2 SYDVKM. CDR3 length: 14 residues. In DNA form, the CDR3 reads TGTGCCAGCAGTTTATTGTATAGCAATCAGCCCCAGCATTTT. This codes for CASSLLYSNQPQHF.

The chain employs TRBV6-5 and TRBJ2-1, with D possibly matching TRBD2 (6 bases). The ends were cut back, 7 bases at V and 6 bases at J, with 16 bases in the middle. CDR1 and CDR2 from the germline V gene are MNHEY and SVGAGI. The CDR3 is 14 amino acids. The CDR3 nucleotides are TGTGCCAGCAACCGAGGAGGGTACAGCAATGAGCAGTTCTTC. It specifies CASNRGGYSNEQFF.

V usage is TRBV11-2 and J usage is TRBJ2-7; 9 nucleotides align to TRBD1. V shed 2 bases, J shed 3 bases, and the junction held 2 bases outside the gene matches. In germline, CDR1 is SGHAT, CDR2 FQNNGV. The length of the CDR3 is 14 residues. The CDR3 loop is CASSLWTGDYEQYF. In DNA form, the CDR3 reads TGTGCCAGCAGCTTATGGACAGGGGACTACGAGCAGTACTTC.

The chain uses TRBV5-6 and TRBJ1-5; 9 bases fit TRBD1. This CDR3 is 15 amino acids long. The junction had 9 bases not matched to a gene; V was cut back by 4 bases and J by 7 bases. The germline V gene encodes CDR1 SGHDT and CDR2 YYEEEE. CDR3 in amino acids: CASSQLGQGKQPQHF. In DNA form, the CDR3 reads TGTGCCAGCAGCCAGCTGGGACAGGGAAAACAGCCCCAGCATTTT.

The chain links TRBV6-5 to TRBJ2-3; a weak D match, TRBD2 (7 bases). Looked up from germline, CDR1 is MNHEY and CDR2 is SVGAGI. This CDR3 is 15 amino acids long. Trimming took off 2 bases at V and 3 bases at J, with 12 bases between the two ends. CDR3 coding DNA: TGTGCCAGCAGTTACCTCAAGGGGGGGACAGATACGCAGTATTTT. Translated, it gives CASSYLKGGTDTQYF.

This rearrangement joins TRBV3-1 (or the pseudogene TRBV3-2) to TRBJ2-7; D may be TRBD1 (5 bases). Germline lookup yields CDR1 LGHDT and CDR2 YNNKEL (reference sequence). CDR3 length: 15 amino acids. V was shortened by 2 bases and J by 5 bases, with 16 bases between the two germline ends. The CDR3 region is CASSQKQGPPNEQYF. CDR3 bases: TGTGCCAGCAGCCAAAAGCAGGGTCCCCCCAACGAGCAGTACTTC.

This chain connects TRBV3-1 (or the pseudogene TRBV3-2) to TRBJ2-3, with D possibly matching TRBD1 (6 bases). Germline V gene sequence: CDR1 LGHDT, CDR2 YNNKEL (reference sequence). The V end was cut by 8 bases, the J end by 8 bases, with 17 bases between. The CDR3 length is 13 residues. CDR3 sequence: CASGQQDSRTQYF. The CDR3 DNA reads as TGTGCCAGCGGTCAGCAGGACAGTCGTACGCAGTATTTT.

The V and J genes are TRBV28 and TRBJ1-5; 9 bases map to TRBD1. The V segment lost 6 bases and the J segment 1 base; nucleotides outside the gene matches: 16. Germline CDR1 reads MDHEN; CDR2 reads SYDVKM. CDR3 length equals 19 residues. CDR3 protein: CASRPGTGTRWGSNQPQHF. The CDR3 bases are TGTGCCAGCAGGCCTGGGACAGGGACCCGCTGGGGGAGCAATCAGCCCCAGCATTTT.

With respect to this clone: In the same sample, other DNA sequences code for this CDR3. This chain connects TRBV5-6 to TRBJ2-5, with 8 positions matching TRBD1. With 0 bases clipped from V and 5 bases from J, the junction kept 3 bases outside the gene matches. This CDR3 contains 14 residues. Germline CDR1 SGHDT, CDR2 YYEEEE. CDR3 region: CASSLAGGGETQYF. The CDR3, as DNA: TGTGCCAGCAGCTTGGCAGGGGGCGGGGAGACCCAGTACTTC. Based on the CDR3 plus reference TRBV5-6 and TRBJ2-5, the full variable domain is DAGVTQSPTHLIKTRGQQVTLRCSPKSGHDTVSWYQQALGQGPQFIFQYYEEEERQRGNFPDRFSGHQFPNYSSELNVNALLLGDSALYLCASSLAGGGETQYFGPGTRLLVL.

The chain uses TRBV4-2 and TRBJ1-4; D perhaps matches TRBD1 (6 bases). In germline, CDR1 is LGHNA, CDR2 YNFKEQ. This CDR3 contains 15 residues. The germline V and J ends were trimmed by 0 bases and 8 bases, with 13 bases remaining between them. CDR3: CASSQDHRALEKLFF. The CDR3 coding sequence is TGTGCCAGCAGCCAAGATCACAGGGCGTTAGAAAAACTGTTTTTT.

The CDR3 bases are TGTGCCAGCTCACCTCGACAGGGAAGGGAAAAACTGTTTTTT. It codes for CASSPRQGREKLFF. The chain couples TRBV18 to TRBJ1-4, with 7 bases lining up with TRBD1. From germline, CDR1 is KGHSH and CDR2 LQKENI. The CDR3 extends over 14 amino acids. J gave up 8 bases and V 3 bases, and 6 bases lay outside the gene matches.

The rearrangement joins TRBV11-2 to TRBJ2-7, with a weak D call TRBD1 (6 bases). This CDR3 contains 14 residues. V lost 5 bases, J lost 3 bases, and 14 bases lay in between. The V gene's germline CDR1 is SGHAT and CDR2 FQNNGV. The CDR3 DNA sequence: TGTGCCAGCAGCCACCGGGACACCCACTACGAGCAGTACTTC. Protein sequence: CASSHRDTHYEQYF.

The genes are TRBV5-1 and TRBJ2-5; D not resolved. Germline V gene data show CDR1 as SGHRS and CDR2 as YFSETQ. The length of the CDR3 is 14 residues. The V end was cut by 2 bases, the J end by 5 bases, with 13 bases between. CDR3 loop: CASSFSTEWETQYF. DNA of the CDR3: TGCGCCAGCAGCTTCTCTACAGAGTGGGAGACCCAGTACTTC.